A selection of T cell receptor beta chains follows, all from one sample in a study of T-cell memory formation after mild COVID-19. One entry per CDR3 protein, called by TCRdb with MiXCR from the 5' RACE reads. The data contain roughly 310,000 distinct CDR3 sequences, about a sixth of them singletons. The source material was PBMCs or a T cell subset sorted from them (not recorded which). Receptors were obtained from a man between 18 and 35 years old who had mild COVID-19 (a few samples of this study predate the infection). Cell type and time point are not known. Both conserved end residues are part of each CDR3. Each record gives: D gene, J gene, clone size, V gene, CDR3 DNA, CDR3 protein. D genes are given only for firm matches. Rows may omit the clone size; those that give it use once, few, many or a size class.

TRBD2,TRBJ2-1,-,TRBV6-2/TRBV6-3,TGTGCCAGCAACTTCATAGCGGGGGGCACCTACAATGAGCAGTTCTTC,CASNFIAGGTYNEQFF
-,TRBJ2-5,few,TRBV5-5,TGTGCCAGCAGTTTTGATGGGTACCAAGAGACCCAGTACTTC,CASSFDGYQETQYF
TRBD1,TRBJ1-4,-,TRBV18,TGTGCCAGCTCACCACTCGGCTTACAGGGGCAGGGCGAAAAACTGTTTTTT,CASSPLGLQGQGEKLFF
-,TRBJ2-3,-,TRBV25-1,TGTGCCAGCAGTGAATATAATCCAGGGCCCCGAGGAGATACGCAGTATTTT,CASSEYNPGPRGDTQYF
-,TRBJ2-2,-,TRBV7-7,TGTGCTAGCAGCCCTAGCCCCAGGGGCGAGACCGGGGAGCTGTTTTTT,CASSPSPRGETGELFF
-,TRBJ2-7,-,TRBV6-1,TGTGCCAGCGGAGACCGGACCGTCCCTGTCTACGAGCAGTACTTC,CASGDRTVPVYEQYF
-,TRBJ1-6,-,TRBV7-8,TGTGCCAGCAGCTTTTGGGCCGGGGTTGCGAATTCACCCCTCCACTTT,CASSFWAGVANSPLHF
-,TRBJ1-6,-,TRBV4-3,TGCGCCAGCAGCCAAAACTTTGTAGGGGCTGATAATTCACCCCTCCACTTT,CASSQNFVGADNSPLHF
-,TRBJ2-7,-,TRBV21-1,TGTGCCAGCAGCAAATTCGGGACTAGCGGTGTCTCCTACGAGCAGTACTTC,CASSKFGTSGVSYEQYF
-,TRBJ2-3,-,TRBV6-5,TGTGCCAGCAGTTACGCCTGGGCAGGGGTTGCAGATACGCAGTATTTT,CASSYAWAGVADTQYF
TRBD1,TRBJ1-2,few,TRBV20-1,TGCAGTGCTAGAGATGCCAGGGGGCATGGCTACACCTTC,CSARDARGHGYTF
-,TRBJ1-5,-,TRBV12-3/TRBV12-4,TGTGCCAGCAGTGTTCTGGGGAGCAATCAGCCCCAGCATTTT,CASSVLGSNQPQHF
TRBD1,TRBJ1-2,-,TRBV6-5,TGTGCCAGCAGTTACTCGACAGGGGGCTATGGCTACACCTTC,CASSYSTGGYGYTF
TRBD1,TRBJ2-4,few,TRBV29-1,TGCAGCGTTCTAAACGAGGACAGGGGAACGCGCGGTTTGGCCATTCAGTACTTC,CSVLNEDRGTRGLAIQYF
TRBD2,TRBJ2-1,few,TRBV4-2,TGTGCCAGCAGCCACCGCCTGGGGGGGTCCCTTGATTACAATGAGCAGTTCTTC,CASSHRLGGSLDYNEQFF
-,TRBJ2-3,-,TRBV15,TGTGCCACCAGCAGGGACACTGCTAGCACAGATACGCAGTATTTT,CATSRDTASTDTQYF
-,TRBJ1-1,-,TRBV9,TGTGCCAGCAGCGCGGACAGAAGGAACACTGAAGCTTTCTTT,CASSADRRNTEAFF
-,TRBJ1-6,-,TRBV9,TGTGCCAGCGGCCCGGGCGGGCAGGGGACGGTCTCACCCCTCCACTTT,CASGPGGQGTVSPLHF
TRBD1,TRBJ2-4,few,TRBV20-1,TGCGCCTCTTGGCCAGGGGGAGCCAAAAACATTCAGTACTTC,CASWPGGAKNIQYF
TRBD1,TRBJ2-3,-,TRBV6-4,TGTGCCAGCAGTGAGGACAGGAGCACAGATACGCAGTATTTT,CASSEDRSTDTQYF
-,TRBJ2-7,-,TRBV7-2,TGTGCCAGCAGGGCGACTCCCGCCCCCTACGAGCAGTACTTC,CASRATPAPYEQYF
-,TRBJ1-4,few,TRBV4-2,TGTGCCAGCAGCCCCCTTGCGACAGCAACTAATGAAAAACTGTTTTTT,CASSPLATATNEKLFF
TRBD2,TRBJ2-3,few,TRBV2,TGTGCCAGCAGTGAAGGGGACTACCGCACAGATACGCAGTATTTT,CASSEGDYRTDTQYF
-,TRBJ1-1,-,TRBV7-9,TGTGCCAGCAGCCGCCATGGCAGGAACACTGAAGCTTTCTTT,CASSRHGRNTEAFF
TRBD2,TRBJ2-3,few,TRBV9,TGTGCCAGCAGCGTAGAGGGAGGGCCCCCCACAGATACGCAGTATTTT,CASSVEGGPPTDTQYF
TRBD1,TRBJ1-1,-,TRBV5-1,TGCGCCAGCAGCCCAATACAGGGGACGGGTGAAGCTTTCTTT,CASSPIQGTGEAFF
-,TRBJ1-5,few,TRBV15,TGTGCCACCAGCAGAGGACAGCGACTGGGCAATCAGCCCCAGCATTTT,CATSRGQRLGNQPQHF
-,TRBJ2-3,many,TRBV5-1,TGCGCCAGCAGCTTGACCCCGACAGATACGCAGTATTTT,CASSLTPTDTQYF
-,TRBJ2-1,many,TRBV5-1,TGTGCCAGCAGCTTAAGTGGTGAGCAGTTCTTC,CASSLSGEQFF
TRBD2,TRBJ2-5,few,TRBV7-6,TGTGCCAGCAGCTTAGCTAGCGGGGGGACCCAGTACTTC,CASSLASGGTQYF
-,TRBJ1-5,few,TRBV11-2,TGTGCCAGCAATATCGATAGCCATAGCAATCAGCCCCAGCATTTT,CASNIDSHSNQPQHF
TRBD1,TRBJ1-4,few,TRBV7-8,TGTGCCAGCAGCCCCCAGATGGAGGGGACAGGAGAAAAACTGTTTTTT,CASSPQMEGTGEKLFF
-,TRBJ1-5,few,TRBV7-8,TGTGCCAGCAGCTTAGCGGCACGCGGGAGGAATCAGCCCCAGCATTTT,CASSLAARGRNQPQHF
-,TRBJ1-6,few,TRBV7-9,TGTGCCAGCAGCTTAGGGGTTCCACCCCTCCACTTT,CASSLGVPPLHF
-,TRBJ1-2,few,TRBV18,TGTGCCAGCTCACCACAACAGGATTCTAGCTATGGCTACACCTTC,CASSPQQDSSYGYTF
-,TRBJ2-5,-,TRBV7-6,TGTGCCAGCAGCTTAGGGAGACAGGCACTTAAGGAGACCCAGTACTTC,CASSLGRQALKETQYF
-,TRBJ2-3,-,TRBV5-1,TGCGCCAGCAGTTTACGATCAGCGGTTCCTCTTTCTAGCACAGATACGCAGTATTTT,CASSLRSAVPLSSTDTQYF
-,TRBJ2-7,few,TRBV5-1,TGCGCCAGCGGCGTGGAGAGGAAGTCCGAGCAGTACTTC,CASGVERKSEQYF
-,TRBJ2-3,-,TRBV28,TGTGCCTGCATCGAGGGCGGGGTCACAGATACGCAGTATTTT,CACIEGGVTDTQYF
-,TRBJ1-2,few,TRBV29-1,TGCATCCCAATGTCGGACAGCTTGGACACCTTC,CIPMSDSLDTF
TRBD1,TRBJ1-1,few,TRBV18,TGTGCCAGCTCACCACCGGACAGGGAAACTGAAGCTTTCTTT,CASSPPDRETEAFF
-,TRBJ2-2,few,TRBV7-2,TGTGCCAGCAGCACGGGGACATTCGGGGAGCTGTTTTTT,CASSTGTFGELFF
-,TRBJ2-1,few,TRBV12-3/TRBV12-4,TGTGCCAGCAGTTTCTCCGGGACCGAGCAGTTCTTC,CASSFSGTEQFF
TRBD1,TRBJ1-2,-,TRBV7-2,TGTGCCAGCAGCCCTCCGGGACAGGGGGACGGAGGCTACACCTTC,CASSPPGQGDGGYTF
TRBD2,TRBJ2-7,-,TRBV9,TGTGCCAGCAGCGCCGGGGGGGACGAGCAGTACTTC,CASSAGGDEQYF
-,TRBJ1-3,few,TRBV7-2,TGTGCCAGCAGCAAACAGAGCTCTGGAAACACCATATATTTT,CASSKQSSGNTIYF
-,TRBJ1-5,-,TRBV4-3,TGCGCCAGCAGCCAAGCAGGTCATGGCCAGCCCCAGCATTTT,CASSQAGHGQPQHF
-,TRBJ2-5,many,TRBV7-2,TGTGCCAGCACCGACAGACTTGAGACCCAGTACTTC,CASTDRLETQYF
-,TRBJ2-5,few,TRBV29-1,TGCAGCGTTGAAGGGCGGTACCAAGAGACCCAGTACTTC,CSVEGRYQETQYF
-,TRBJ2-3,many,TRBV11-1,TGTGCCAGCAGGTCCACAGATACGCAGTATTTT,CASRSTDTQYF
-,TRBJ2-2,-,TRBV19,TGTGCCTCCACCCGGGAGCCGCGTTCCGCCGGGGAGCTGTTTTTT,CASTREPRSAGELFF